The clone carrying this TCR beta chain was counted only a few times. The sample is drawn from a study of blood T cell repertoires in COVID-19. Study information: From T cells, B-cell-depleted T cells, or PBMCs came the material, which was cDNA or gDNA.

Participants were aged about 18 to 90 years, lived in around 22 US areas, and enrolled virtually. Participants had their cohort set by participant-reported clinical history. Original processing methods: Scientists estimated how many nucleated cells there were by amplifying reference gene primers. The repertoire was sequenced with immunoSEQ multiplex PCR; TCRdb's copy has only in-frame clones and lacks some. V, J and clone size were drawn from that table, and D and trimming were deduced from the DNA. Of 140,000 or so clones listed, 84% are singletons. Germline CDR1 SNHLY, CDR2 FYNNEI. CDR3 length equals 16 residues. Trimming took off 6 bases at V and 6 bases at J, with 21 bases between the two ends.

Sequencing was performed on PBMCs or T cells enriched from blood (not recorded which). This TCR was sampled from a woman aged 45-59 years with acute COVID-19. This chain uses TRBV2 with TRBJ1-5; weak D call: TRBD1 (6 bases). The CDR3 reads CASRPRQDLIGQPQHF. The CDR3 DNA is TGTGCCAGCAGACCCAGACAGGATTTAATAGGTCAGCCCCAGCATTTT.